The 23 T cell receptor beta chains in this list originate from one sample, sequenced in a study of blood T cells in healthy people across ages. Through a sample-barcoded 5' primer and a J-beta primer mix, a second PCR was run for roughly 7 to 11 cycles. TCRdb re-called the 5' RACE reads through MiXCR, storing one row per CDR3 protein. The table includes about a million distinct CDR3 sequences, roughly 51% detected once. Input material: blood. The receptors stem from a woman aged 55-70 years in good health.

This clonotype was seen repeatedly, ten times or more. The chain recombines TRBV29-1 with TRBJ2-7, with a weak D call TRBD2 (7 bases). The CDR3 is 15 amino acids. Germline CDR1 SQVTM, CDR2 ANQGSEA. Trimming stripped 1 base from V and 0 bases from J, with 13 bases between. CDR3 nucleotides: TGCAGCGTTGAAGTGGGGGGGGCTTCCTCCTACGAGCAGTACTTC. This encodes CSVEVGGASSYEQYF.

This clonotype has just one count. The chain carries TRBV14 and TRBJ2-2, with D unresolved. Germline V gives CDR1 SGHDN, CDR2 FVKESK. The CDR3 length is 14 residues. V lost 3 bases and J lost 4, with 9 bases in between. The CDR3 nucleotides are TGTGCCAGCAGCCAGATACGAGGCACCGGGGAGCTGTTTTTT. Translation: CASSQIRGTGELFF.

This clonotype was counted a few times. The V and J genes are TRBV5-6 and TRBJ2-5; unclear D gene. The CDR3 is 15 amino acids. From germline, CDR1 is SGHDT and CDR2 YYEEEE. V shed 1 base and J shed 2 bases, with 12 bases lying between them. This CDR3 reads CASSLRSGVQETQYF. Written as DNA, the CDR3 is TGTGCCAGCAGCTTGCGATCCGGAGTACAAGAGACCCAGTACTTC.

The DNA of the CDR3 is TGCGCCAGCAGCCAAGTGATCCTCACAGATACGCAGTATTTT. It is translated as CASSQVILTDTQYF. The V gene is TRBV4-1, the J gene TRBJ2-3; D gene uncertain. Germline CDR1 MGHRA, CDR2 YSYEKL. The CDR3 runs 14 residues. Trimming stripped 1 base from V and 2 bases from J, with 7 bases between.

CDR3 nucleotide sequence: TGTGCCAGCAGCCAAGACAGTGTTCCCTACGAGCAGTACTTC. This encodes CASSQDSVPYEQYF. This chain uses TRBV3-1 with TRBJ2-7; D call uncertain. Trimming removed 0 bases at V and 2 bases at J, with 8 bases between. Germline CDR1 LGHDT, CDR2 YNNKEL (reference sequence). The CDR3 sequence is 14 residues long.

The chain carries TRBV11-1 and TRBJ2-3; 10 nucleotides agree with TRBD1. V shed 4 bases and J 5 bases; nucleotides not matched to a gene: 9. CDR3 length: 16 amino acids. Looked up from germline, CDR1 is SGHAT and CDR2 is FQDESV (reference sequence). The CDR3 is CASSSDRGNIGDTQYF. For the CDR3, the DNA is TGTGCCAGCAGCTCGGACAGGGGGAATATAGGAGATACGCAGTATTTT. Full variable domain (outside the CDR3, taken from reference TRBV11-1 and TRBJ2-3): EAEVAQSPRYKITEKSQAVAFWCDPISGHATLYWYRQILGQGPELLVQFQDESVVDDSQLPKDRFSAERLKGVDSTLKIQPAELGDSAMYLCASSSDRGNIGDTQYFGPGTRLTVL.

This clonotype showed up many times. This rearrangement joins TRBV12-5 to TRBJ2-6; TRBD2 aligns across 9 bases. The CDR3 extends over 13 amino acids. Germline assignment: CDR1 LGHNT and CDR2 FRNRAP. CDR3: CASGRSGANVLTF. The CDR3 coding sequence is TGTGCCAGCGGGAGGTCTGGGGCCAACGTCCTGACTTTC.

The chain has TRBV4-3 and TRBJ2-7; TRBD2 aligns across 9 bases. With 3 bases clipped from V and 4 bases from J, the junction kept 4 bases outside the gene matches. The CDR3 spans 14 residues. The V gene's germline CDR1 is LGHNA and CDR2 YSLEER. CDR3 sequence reads: CASSHETSGYEQYF. The CDR3 DNA is TGCGCCAGCAGCCATGAGACTAGCGGATACGAGCAGTACTTC.

The V and J genes are TRBV5-1 and TRBJ2-5; TRBD2 agrees at 8 bases. This CDR3 is built from 16 residues. The germline CDR1 and CDR2 sequences are SGHRS and YFSETQ. J lost 7 bases, V lost 4 bases, and 15 bases had no gene match. The CDR3 sequence: CASSEGSGGRFVTQYF. CDR3 nucleotides: TGCGCCAGCAGCGAAGGATCGGGCGGGAGGTTTGTGACCCAGTACTTC.

The table lists this clonotype with a few counts. The rearrangement links TRBV7-2 to TRBJ2-1, with D unclear. V was cut by 5 bases and J by 7 bases, with 18 bases left in between. Germline values: CDR1 SGHTA, CDR2 FQGNSA. This CDR3 comprises 15 residues. CDR3 coding DNA: TGTGCCAGCAGCCTCCCGCCCGACCGAAGAAATGAGCAGTTCTTC. Residues: CASSLPPDRRNEQFF.

The chain has TRBV7-9 and TRBJ2-4; D possibly uses TRBD1 or TRBD2 (6 bases each). The last part of the DNA fits TRBJ2-5 better; the J call may be wrong. This CDR3 is 16 amino acids long. Germline loops: CDR1 SEHNR, CDR2 FQNEAQ (reference sequence). This CDR3 is CASSLAGDIGGETQYF. In nucleotides, the CDR3 is TGTGCCAGCAGCTTAGCTGGGGACATCGGAGGGGAGACCCAGTACTTC.

The chain carries TRBV27 and TRBJ1-5; D possibly corresponds to TRBD1 (6 bases). With 0 bases removed from V and 7 bases from J, the gap between germline ends came to 13 bases. From germline, CDR1 is MNHEY and CDR2 SMNVEV (reference sequence). The CDR3 loop spans 15 amino acids. DNA of the CDR3: TGTGCCAGCAGTTTATCGTTCGGGGGGGCACAGCCCCAGCATTTT. Protein sequence: CASSLSFGGAQPQHF.

This chain joins TRBV20-1 and TRBJ2-1, with 7 positions matching TRBD1. The germline gives CDR1 DFQATT, CDR2 SNEGSKA (reference sequence). There are 15 residues in the CDR3. With 6 bases clipped from V and 2 bases from J, the junction kept 10 bases outside the gene matches. The CDR3 loop reads CSAARGIGTYNEQFF. The CDR3 DNA sequence: TGCAGTGCGGCCAGGGGGATTGGGACCTACAATGAGCAGTTCTTC.

This chain connects TRBV7-7 to TRBJ2-7; unclear D gene. CDR3 size: 14 residues. CDR1 SSHAT and CDR2 FNYEAQ come from the germline V gene (reference sequence). V dropped 5 bases and J dropped 3 bases, with 14 bases sitting between them. The chain's CDR3 is CASSGSLESYEQYF. CDR3 bases: TGTGCCAGCAGCGGAAGTCTAGAGAGCTACGAGCAGTACTTC.

The rearrangement uses TRBV6-5 and TRBJ1-2; D may be TRBD1 (5 bases). CDR1 MNHEY and CDR2 SVGAGI come from the germline V gene. The germline V and J ends were trimmed by 10 bases and 4 bases, with 16 bases remaining between them. This CDR3 is 13 amino acids long. CDR3 amino acids: CATRARGSYGYTF. The CDR3 DNA reads TGTGCCACCCGGGCCCGGGGCAGCTATGGCTACACCTTC.

The table lists this clonotype with a few counts. This chain joins TRBV29-1 and TRBJ2-1; 9 bases agree with TRBD1. The CDR3 runs to 15 residues. The germline CDR1 and CDR2 sequences are SQVTM and ANQGSEA. V lost 5 bases, J lost 5 bases, and 10 bases stayed unmatched. CDR3 protein: CSVNFRQGVNNEQFF. The CDR3 nucleotides are TGCAGCGTTAATTTTAGACAGGGGGTAAACAATGAGCAGTTCTTC.

This clonotype turned up a few times. The CDR3 DNA reads as TGTGCCAGCTCCGCCATCCCAAGGTCGCAGTACTTC. It is translated as CASSAIPRSQYF. The genes are TRBV28 and TRBJ2-4; D gene uncertain. The CDR3 has 12 amino acids. V was shortened by 8 bases and J by 13 bases, with 18 bases between the two germline ends. Germline V lookup: CDR1 MDHEN, CDR2 SYDVKM.

The genes are TRBV25-1 and TRBJ1-6, with D uncertain. With 3 bases removed from V and 5 bases from J, the gap between germline ends came to 5 bases. Germline V gene lookup returns CDR1 MGHDK and CDR2 SYGVNS. This CDR3 is built from 13 residues. In nucleotides, the CDR3 is TGTGCCAGCAGTGACACGGATAATTCACCCCTCCACTTT. Translating gives CASSDTDNSPLHF.

The chain uses TRBV21-1 and TRBJ1-5; TRBD1 reflects the table's D call only, with no check against the DNA. TRBV21-1 is a pseudogene locus. CDR3 length: 17 amino acids. Here the CDR3 reads CASSKGLDRGGDQPQHF. CDR3 nucleotides: TGTGCCAGCAGCAAAGGTCTCGACAGGGGAGGCGATCAGCCCCAGCATTTT.

This clonotype has more than one count but fewer than ten. This sequence joins TRBV7-2 and TRBJ2-1; TRBD2 is a possible D gene (6 bases). Trimming removed 0 bases from V and 5 bases from J, with 11 bases in between. The CDR3 contains 15 residues. Germline lookup yields CDR1 SGHTA and CDR2 FQGNSA. The CDR3 is CASSLARDIDNEQFF. CDR3 coding DNA: TGTGCCAGCAGCTTAGCGCGGGATATCGACAATGAGCAGTTCTTC.

This chain uses TRBV6-5 with TRBJ2-1; weak D call: TRBD2 (5 bases). Looked up from germline, CDR1 is MNHEY and CDR2 is SVGAGI. The CDR3 contains 15 residues. The ends were cut back, 5 bases at V and 2 bases at J, with 13 bases in the middle. The CDR3 region is CASSRSEGTYNEQFF. As DNA, the CDR3 is TGTGCCAGCAGTCGAAGTGAGGGAACCTACAATGAGCAGTTCTTC.

This rearrangement joins TRBV6-6 to TRBJ2-7; the D call may be TRBD1 or TRBD2 (5 bases each). CDR3 length equals 15 residues. Germline-derived CDR1 and CDR2 are MNHNY and SVGAGI (reference sequence). V lost 6 bases and J lost 0, with 15 bases in between. The CDR3 DNA sequence: TGTGCCAGCAGGTCCGGGACGGCGACCTCCTACGAGCAGTACTTC. Protein: CASRSGTATSYEQYF.

The chain has TRBV11-2 and TRBJ2-5, with TRBD2 matching over 11 bases. The J call may be in error: the DNA end matches TRBJ2-7 better. Germline V gene sequence: CDR1 SGHAT, CDR2 FQNNGV. The CDR3 sequence is 16 residues long. Here the CDR3 reads CASSLGVLAGGDEQYF. CDR3 nucleotides: TGTGCCAGCAGCTTAGGAGTGTTAGCGGGAGGGGACGAGCAGTACTTC.